Detailed here is one T cell receptor (beta chain). What it recognizes is unknown. The sample originates from a study of regulatory and conventional T cells in RAG deficiency. Assay: immunoSEQ multiplex PCR; the TCRdb copy retains only in-frame clones and omits some. The table records 45,000 or so clones, about 87% of them present only once. Findings and limits, study-wide: Shorter CDR3s in all patient subsets; >80% Treg-Tconv overlap in Omenn. Control T-cell subsets had markedly higher Shannon entropy and lower Simpson indices than RAG-deficient patients.

Blood CD4+ CD25-low CD127-high conventional T cells supplied the genomic DNA template. The CDR3 length is 16 residues. The V gene lost 3 bases and the J gene lost 6 bases, with 21 bases spanning the gap. Looked up from germline, CDR1 is SGHRS and CDR2 is YFSETQ. These data are also associated with another study on regulatory T cells. That source notes: Primers: 52 TRBV forward and 13 TRBJ reverse. Regulatory T cells showed the strongest V-J pair restriction and V/J gene skewing among patient repertoires.

This clonotype originated in a human donor in good health. The J gene is TRBJ2-5, the V gene TRBV5-1; D unclear. Sample: CD4+ effector T cells sorted from blood. Here the CDR3 reads CASSWTSEVQLKTQYF. CDR3 bases: TGCGCCAGCAGCTGGACCAGCGAGGTTCAATTAAAGACCCAGTACTTC.